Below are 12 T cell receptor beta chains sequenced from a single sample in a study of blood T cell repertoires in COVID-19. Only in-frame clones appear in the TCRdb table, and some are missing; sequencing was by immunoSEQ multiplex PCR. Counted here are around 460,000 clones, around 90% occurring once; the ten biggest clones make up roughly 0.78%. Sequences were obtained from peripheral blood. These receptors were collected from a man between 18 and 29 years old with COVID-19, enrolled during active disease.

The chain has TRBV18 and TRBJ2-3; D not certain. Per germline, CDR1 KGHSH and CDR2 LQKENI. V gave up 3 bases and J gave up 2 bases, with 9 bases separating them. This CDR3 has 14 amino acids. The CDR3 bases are TGTGCCAGCTCACCGTCTAGAACCACAGATACGCAGTATTTT. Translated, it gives CASSPSRTTDTQYF.

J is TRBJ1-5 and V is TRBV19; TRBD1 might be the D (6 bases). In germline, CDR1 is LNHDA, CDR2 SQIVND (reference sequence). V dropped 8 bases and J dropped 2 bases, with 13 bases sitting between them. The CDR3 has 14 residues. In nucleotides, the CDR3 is TGTGCCAGTCGTACAGGGTCTGGCAATCAGCCCCAGCATTTT. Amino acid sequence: CASRTGSGNQPQHF.

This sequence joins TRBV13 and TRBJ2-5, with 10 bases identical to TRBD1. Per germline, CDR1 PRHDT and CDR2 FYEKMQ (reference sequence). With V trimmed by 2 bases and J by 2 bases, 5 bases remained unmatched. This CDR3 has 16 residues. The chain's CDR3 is CASSLKGTGEQETQYF. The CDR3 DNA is TGTGCCAGCAGCTTAAAGGGGACAGGGGAACAAGAGACCCAGTACTTC. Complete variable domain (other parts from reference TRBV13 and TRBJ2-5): AAGVIQSPRHLIKEKRETATLKCYPIPRHDTVYWYQQGPGQDPQFLISFYEKMQSDKGSIPDRFSAQQFSDYHSELNMSSLELGDSALYFCASSLKGTGEQETQYFGPGTRLLVL.

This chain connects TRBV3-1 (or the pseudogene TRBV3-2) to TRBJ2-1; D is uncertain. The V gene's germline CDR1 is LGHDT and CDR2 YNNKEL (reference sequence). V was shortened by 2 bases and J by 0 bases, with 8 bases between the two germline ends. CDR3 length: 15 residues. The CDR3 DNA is TGTGCCAGCAGCCAAAGAATTAGCTCCTACAATGAGCAGTTCTTC. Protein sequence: CASSQRISSYNEQFF.

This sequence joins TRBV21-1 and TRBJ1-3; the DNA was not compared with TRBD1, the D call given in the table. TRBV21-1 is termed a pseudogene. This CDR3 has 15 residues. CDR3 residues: CASSNPDSSGNTIYF. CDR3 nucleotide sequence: TGTGCCAGCAGCAACCCGGACAGCTCTGGAAACACCATATATTTT.

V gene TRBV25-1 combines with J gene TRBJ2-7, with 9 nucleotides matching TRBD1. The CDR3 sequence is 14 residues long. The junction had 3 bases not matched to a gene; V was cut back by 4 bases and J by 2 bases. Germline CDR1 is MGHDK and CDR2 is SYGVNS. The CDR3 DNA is TGTGCCAGCAGTGGGGGGACAGGGACCTACGAGCAGTACTTC. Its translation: CASSGGTGTYEQYF.

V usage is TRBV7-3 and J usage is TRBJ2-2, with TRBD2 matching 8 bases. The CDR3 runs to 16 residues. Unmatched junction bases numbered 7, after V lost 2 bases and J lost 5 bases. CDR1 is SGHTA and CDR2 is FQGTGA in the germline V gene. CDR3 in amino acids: CASSLVAGIGTGELFF. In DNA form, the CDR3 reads TGTGCCAGCAGCTTAGTAGCGGGAATCGGTACCGGGGAGCTGTTTTTT.

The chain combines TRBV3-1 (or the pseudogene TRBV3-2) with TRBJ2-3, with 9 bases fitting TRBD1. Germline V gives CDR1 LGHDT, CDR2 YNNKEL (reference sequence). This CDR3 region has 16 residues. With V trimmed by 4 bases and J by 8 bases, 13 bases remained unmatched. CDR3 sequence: CASSLERQGGSGTQYF. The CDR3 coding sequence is TGTGCCAGCAGCCTCGAGCGACAGGGGGGGAGTGGTACGCAGTATTTT.

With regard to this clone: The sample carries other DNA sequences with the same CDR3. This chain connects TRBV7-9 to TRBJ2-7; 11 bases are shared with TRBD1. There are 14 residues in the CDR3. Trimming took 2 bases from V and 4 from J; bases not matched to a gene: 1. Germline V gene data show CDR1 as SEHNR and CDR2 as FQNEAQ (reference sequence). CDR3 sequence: CASSLRDRGYEQYF. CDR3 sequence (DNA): TGTGCCAGCAGCTTAAGGGACAGGGGGTACGAGCAGTACTTC.

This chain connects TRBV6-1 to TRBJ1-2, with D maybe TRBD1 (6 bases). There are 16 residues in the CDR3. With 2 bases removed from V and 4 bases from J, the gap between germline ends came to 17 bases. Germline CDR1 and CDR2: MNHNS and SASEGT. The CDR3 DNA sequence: TGTGCCAGCAGTGAAAGATATCTCCAGGGGCGCTATGGCTACACCTTC. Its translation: CASSERYLQGRYGYTF.

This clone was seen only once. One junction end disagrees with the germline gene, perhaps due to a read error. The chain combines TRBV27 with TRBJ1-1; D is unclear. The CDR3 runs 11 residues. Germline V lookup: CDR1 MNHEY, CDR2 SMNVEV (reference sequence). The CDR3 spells CATREGQALFF. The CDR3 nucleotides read TGTGCCACCCGCGAGGGCCAGGCTCTTTTTTTT.

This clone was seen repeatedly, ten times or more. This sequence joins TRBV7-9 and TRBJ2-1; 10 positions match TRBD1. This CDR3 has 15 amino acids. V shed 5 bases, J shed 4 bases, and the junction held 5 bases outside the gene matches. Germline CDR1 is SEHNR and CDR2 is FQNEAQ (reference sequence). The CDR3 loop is CASSRGGQGYNEQFF. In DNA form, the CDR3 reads TGTGCCAGCAGCCGAGGGGGACAGGGGTACAATGAGCAGTTCTTC.